This entry concerns a single T cell receptor beta chain. Its target is unknown. The germline V gene encodes CDR1 SGHAT and CDR2 FQNNGV. The CDR3 runs 13 residues. V was trimmed by 5 bases and J by 8 bases, leaving 15 bases between them. The entry originates in a study of monozygotic twins with cystic fibrosis. Study outcomes and limitations: Clonality was generally low (median approximately 0.0095), higher in the most severe patients. Unrelated CF individuals shared fewer identical clonotypes than monozygotic CF twins. In this small cohort, shared CDR3 numbers showed no association with age, concordance or disease severity. In 13 of 16 pairs, V gene usage was closest to the co-twin's.

The table came from immunoSEQ multiplex PCR; TCRdb's copy has only in-frame clones and leaves some out. The sample comprises about 15,000 clones, 85% to 95% of which are singletons, and 9.3% rests with the top ten. The chain uses TRBV11-2 and TRBJ1-2; D is unresolved. The sequence came from a girl aged 2 to 9 with cystic fibrosis. Sequencing used blood. CDR3 in amino acids: CASSPRGIYGYTF. The CDR3 nucleotides are TGTGCCAGCAGCCCCCGAGGCATATACGGCTACACCTTC.